The 11 T cell receptor beta chains listed next were all sequenced from one sample in a study of response to subunit inactivated influenza vaccine. MiXCR, run by TCRdb on the RT-PCR reads, gives a single entry per CDR3 protein. The sample records about 520,000 distinct CDR3 sequences, roughly 27% being singletons. The specimen was CD4+ T cells sorted from PBMCs, collected about 5 days after vaccination. The receptor set was obtained from a man over 45 who received an inactivated influenza vaccine.

The rearrangement joins TRBV10-3 to TRBJ1-3, with TRBD1 as a possible D gene (6 bases). Trimming shortened V by 10 bases and J by 4 bases, and 11 bases separated the two germline ends. Germline V lookup: CDR1 ENHRY, CDR2 SYGVKD. The CDR3 extends over 12 amino acids. CDR3 amino acids: CATTGQGNTIYF. CDR3 bases: TGTGCCACCACGGGACAAGGAAACACCATATATTTT.

This clonotype has only a few counts. The V gene is TRBV5-1, the J gene TRBJ1-4; D unresolved. This CDR3 spans 16 amino acids. In germline, CDR1 is SGHRS, CDR2 YFSETQ. With 0 bases removed from V and 3 bases from J, the gap between germline ends came to 12 bases. The CDR3 DNA reads TGCGCCAGCAGCTTGGCCCTCGGCAGCTCTAATGAAAAACTGTTTTTT. This codes for CASSLALGSSNEKLFF.

V and J are TRBV5-5 and TRBJ2-2; maybe TRBD2 (5 bases). The CDR3 contains 15 residues. Germline lookup yields CDR1 SGHKS and CDR2 YYEKEE (reference sequence). V shed 5 bases and J shed 0 bases, with 11 bases lying between them. CDR3 nucleotide sequence: TGTGCCAGCAGAATAGCGAGATCGAACACCGGGGAGCTGTTTTTT. It encodes CASRIARSNTGELFF.

V usage is TRBV5-1 and J usage is TRBJ1-1, with D uncertain. Germline CDR1 and CDR2: SGHRS and YFSETQ. The CDR3 loop spans 15 amino acids. V lost 6 bases to trimming and J lost 1 base, with 16 bases between them. The CDR3 DNA reads as TGCGCCAGCACTAACCTTGGGGTTGGGAACACTGAAGCTTTCTTT. This encodes CASTNLGVGNTEAFF.

The chain employs TRBV6-1 and TRBJ2-3; 9 bases agree with TRBD2. CDR3 length equals 16 residues. Trimming cost V 3 bases and J 9 bases; bases outside gene matches: 13. CDR1 is MNHNS, CDR2 SASEGT, per germline. This CDR3 is CASSDGTSNFGGTQYF. As DNA, the CDR3 is TGTGCCAGCAGTGACGGGACTAGCAACTTCGGGGGGACGCAGTATTTT.

Only a few counts were recorded for this clonotype. This CDR3 is CASSQVPGQDSYEQYF. The CDR3 DNA reads as TGTGCCAGCAGCCAAGTCCCGGGACAGGACTCCTACGAGCAGTACTTC. V usage is TRBV4-2 and J usage is TRBJ2-7; 8 nucleotides match TRBD1. Germline V gives CDR1 LGHNA, CDR2 YNFKEQ. The CDR3 length is 16 residues. J gave up 0 bases and V 1 base, and 5 bases lay outside the gene matches.

This clonotype was counted many times. This chain connects TRBV5-1 to TRBJ2-1, with D possibly TRBD1 on 6 matching bases. Germline V gene data show CDR1 as SGHRS and CDR2 as YFSETQ. The CDR3 runs 12 residues. The V end lost 2 bases, the J end lost 7 bases, and 7 bases lay between the germline ends. The CDR3 nucleotides are TGCGCCAGCAGCTTACAGGGTAATGAGCAGTTCTTC. Protein: CASSLQGNEQFF.

There are a few counts of this clonotype. The CDR3 sequence: CASSLGMVGQSQGTQYF. Here the CDR3 DNA reads TGTGCCAGCAGCTTAGGGATGGTAGGACAATCACAGGGTACGCAGTATTTT. The rearrangement uses TRBV7-2 and TRBJ2-3, with a tentative D call TRBD1 (6 bases). The CDR3 covers 17 residues. The V and J ends lost 1 base and 8 bases respectively, with 22 bases between them. Looked up from germline, CDR1 is SGHTA and CDR2 is FQGNSA.

This chain connects TRBV11-2 to TRBJ1-2, with D possibly being TRBD1 (5 bases). V lost 2 bases to trimming and J lost 8 bases, with 12 bases between them. Germline lookup yields CDR1 SGHAT and CDR2 FQNNGV. The CDR3 is 13 residues long. CDR3 nucleotides: TGTGCCAGCAGCTTACTTCGGGGGTTGGGCTACACCTTC. Amino acids: CASSLLRGLGYTF.

This sequence joins TRBV24-1 and TRBJ2-2; 8 nucleotides agree with TRBD1. Per germline, CDR1 KGHDR and CDR2 SFDVKD. V trimming: 2 bases; J trimming: 0 bases; junction bases outside the gene matches: 1. The CDR3 spans 16 residues. The CDR3 sequence: CATSDSTGANTGELFF. The CDR3 DNA reads as TGTGCCACCAGTGATTCGACAGGGGCGAACACCGGGGAGCTGTTTTTT.

This clonotype was counted a few times. The chain recombines TRBV7-2 with TRBJ2-7, with 7 positions matching TRBD2. The germline gives CDR1 SGHTA, CDR2 FQGNSA. The CDR3 extends over 15 amino acids. V lost 5 bases and J lost 2; bases outside the gene matches: 9. CDR3 coding DNA: TGTGCCAGCAGCACGACTAGCAATGGGGCCTACGAGCAGTACTTC. This gives the protein CASSTTSNGAYEQYF.